This record concerns one TCR beta chain sequence. The antigen remains undetermined. Treatment: oral pan-JAK inhibitor, 5-10 mg twice daily. Peripheral blood and lesional scalp punch biopsies were taken from alopecia areata patients. Trimming shortened V by 0 bases and J by 6 bases, and 13 bases separated the two germline ends. The V gene's germline CDR1 is SGHRS and CDR2 YFSETQ. CDR3 length: 15 residues. This sample was included in a study of CD8+ T cells in alopecia areata. Study-wide findings and caveats: While tofacitinib was given, many expanded lesional clones persisted in scalp and blood. Scalp clonality decreased significantly with tofacitinib, and so did expanded CD8+ clones among the top 100.

cDNA prepared by RNA extraction and subsequent reverse transcription served as the template for sequencing. Produced via immunoSEQ multiplex PCR; TCRdb's table is partial and in-frame only. The table records over 150,000 clones, approximately 56% of them present only once. The sequence came from a human donor with alopecia areata. Here the sequenced sample was CD4+ T cells sorted from blood, taken at week 4, from a patient treated with tofacitinib. V gene TRBV5-1 combines with J gene TRBJ1-5; D is perhaps TRBD1 (6 bases). CDR3 region: CASSLEGGSVQPQHF. The CDR3 DNA follows: TGCGCCAGCAGCTTGGAGGGGGGCTCTGTTCAGCCCCAGCATTTT.